The 27 T cell receptor beta chains below all came from one sample that was sequenced in a study of OX40 agonist ivuxolimab in advanced cancers. Generated by immunoSEQ multiplex PCR, the TCRdb table keeps only in-frame clones and is missing some. The data hold about 93,000 clones, with about 91% observed a single time. This sample comprised CD4+ or CD8+ T cells sorted from blood, obtained in a trial of the OX40 agonist ivuxolimab. The source is an adult with an advanced solid tumor such as melanoma, head and neck, liver or kidney cancer.

V usage is TRBV10-3 and J usage is TRBJ1-1; unclear D gene. This CDR3 is built from 13 residues. V lost 7 bases to trimming and J lost 4 bases, with 13 bases between them. Germline CDR1 ENHRY, CDR2 SYGVKD. The CDR3 loop is CAIIEELGTEAFF. In nucleotides, the CDR3 is TGTGCCATCATTGAAGAGTTGGGCACTGAAGCTTTCTTT.

The genes are TRBV19 and TRBJ2-7; 9 nucleotides align to TRBD1. The trim removed 10 bases at V and 4 bases at J, leaving 11 bases unmatched. This CDR3 is 14 amino acids long. Germline CDR1 and CDR2: LNHDA and SQIVND (reference sequence). In nucleotides, the CDR3 is TGTGCCACTAGGGGACAGGGAAGAGTGTACGAGCAGTACTTC. It specifies CATRGQGRVYEQYF.

J is TRBJ2-3 and V is TRBV9, with D uncertain. CDR3 length: 8 amino acids. Germline lookup yields CDR1 SGDLS and CDR2 YYNGEE. V was shortened by 9 bases and J by 6 bases, with 2 bases between the two germline ends. The CDR3 region is CATDTQYF. The CDR3 DNA reads TGTGCCACTGATACGCAGTATTTT.

The V gene is TRBV18, the J gene TRBJ2-2, with unresolved D. Per the germline V gene, CDR1 is KGHSH and CDR2 is LQKENI. V lost 3 bases and J lost 3, with 5 bases in between. The CDR3 contains 13 residues. CDR3 nucleotides: TGTGCCAGCTCACCCCTGGACACCGGGGAGCTGTTTTTT. Amino acids: CASSPLDTGELFF. The full variable domain, in which reference TRBV18 and TRBJ2-2 provide the parts outside the CDR3, is NAGVMQNPRHLVRRRGQEARLRCSPMKGHSHVYWYRQLPEEGLKFMVYLQKENIIDESGMPKERFSAEFPKEGPSILRIQQVVRGDSAAYFCASSPLDTGELFFGEGSRLTVL.

For this clone: At the DNA level, this CDR3 is encoded by other sequences in the same sample as well. This chain links TRBV7-2 with TRBJ1-2, with 9 bases that match TRBD1. Trimming cost V 5 bases and J 4 bases; bases outside gene matches: 5. Germline lookup yields CDR1 SGHTA and CDR2 FQGNSA. This CDR3 spans 14 amino acids. For the CDR3, the DNA is TGTGCCAGCAGCCCCGGGACAGGGACCTATGGCTACACCTTC. Protein product: CASSPGTGTYGYTF.

V gene TRBV7-9 combines with J gene TRBJ2-5, with 9 bases identical to TRBD1. The J call may be faulty, since TRBJ2-7 better matches the DNA end. Germline V gives CDR1 SEHNR, CDR2 FQNEAQ (reference sequence). The CDR3 is 15 residues long. The CDR3 here is CASSASGTGSLEQYF. CDR3 in DNA: TGTGCCAGCAGCGCGTCCGGGACAGGGTCGCTCGAGCAGTACTTC.

The chain links TRBV19 to TRBJ2-7, with no clear D. The CDR3 runs 13 residues. V was shortened by 4 bases and J by 6 bases, with 13 bases between the two germline ends. Germline CDR1 and CDR2: LNHDA and SQIVND (reference sequence). The chain's CDR3 is CASSTQTYAEQYF. CDR3 coding DNA: TGTGCCAGTAGTACCCAGACGTATGCCGAGCAGTACTTC.

The chain links TRBV30 to TRBJ1-1, with D tentatively TRBD1 (5 bases). Germline CDR1 and CDR2: GTSNPN and SVGIG (reference sequence). CDR3 length equals 15 residues. V lost 5 bases and J 6 bases, leaving 22 bases between the germline ends. The CDR3 DNA reads TGTGCCTGGGAGACCGGGGGAGCCAGTTCCGCTGAAGCTTTCTTT. Its protein product is CAWETGGASSAEAFF.

The J gene is TRBJ2-1, the V gene TRBV7-2, with D uncertain. V was cut by 1 base and J by 0 bases, with 10 bases left in between. The CDR3 length is 16 residues. The germline V gene has CDR1 SGHTA and CDR2 FQGNSA. Written as DNA, the CDR3 is TGTGCCAGCAGCTTAGGACTCCTCAGCTCCTACAATGAGCAGTTCTTC. Translation gives CASSLGLLSSYNEQFF.

The rearrangement joins TRBV7-2 to TRBJ2-5, with TRBD2 matching over 8 bases. Germline V lookup: CDR1 SGHTA, CDR2 FQGNSA. The trim removed 6 bases at V and 1 base at J, leaving 7 bases unmatched. The CDR3 loop spans 15 amino acids. CDR3 protein: CASSWNSGTQETQYF. CDR3 DNA: TGTGCCAGCAGTTGGAATAGCGGGACCCAAGAGACCCAGTACTTC.

V gene TRBV4-3 combines with J gene TRBJ1-3; D gene uncertain. Trimming removed 5 bases at V and 0 bases at J, with 11 bases between. Germline V gene sequence: CDR1 LGHNA, CDR2 YSLEER. The CDR3 sequence is 15 residues long. The CDR3 is CASSETFFSGNTIYF. CDR3 DNA sequence: TGCGCCAGCAGCGAGACTTTCTTCTCTGGAAACACCATATATTTT.

The chain links TRBV10-2 to TRBJ2-5, with D perhaps matching TRBD1 or TRBD2 (6 bases each). The germline CDR1 and CDR2 sequences are WSHSY and SAAADI. This CDR3 has 13 residues. V lost 6 bases, J lost 12 bases, and 20 bases lay in between. The CDR3 sequence: CASRAGHMFEKYF. The CDR3, as DNA: TGCGCCAGCAGGGCGGGACACATGTTCGAGAAGTACTTC.

V usage is TRBV5-1 and J usage is TRBJ2-5; no definite D call. Trimming cost V 0 bases and J 5 bases, with 5 bases left between them. The CDR3 is made up of 12 amino acids. Germline V lookup: CDR1 SGHRS, CDR2 YFSETQ. The CDR3 region is CASSLAFETQYF. CDR3 in DNA: TGCGCCAGCAGCTTGGCCTTCGAGACCCAGTACTTC.

The rearrangement joins TRBV18 to TRBJ2-2; 7 nucleotides line up with TRBD1. The CDR3 contains 13 residues. Germline CDR1 reads KGHSH; CDR2 reads LQKENI. V lost 5 bases and J lost 6; bases outside the gene matches: 3. CDR3 region: CASSNGQAGELFF. CDR3 nucleotide sequence: TGTGCCAGCTCAAACGGACAGGCCGGGGAGCTGTTTTTT.

The rearrangement links TRBV7-2 to TRBJ2-5; D ambiguous. The CDR3 totals 11 residues. Germline V gene lookup returns CDR1 SGHTA and CDR2 FQGNSA. V lost 6 bases and J lost 5, with 7 bases in between. CDR3 sequence (DNA): TGTGCCAGCAGACGTTGGGAGACCCAGTACTTC. Translated, it gives CASRRWETQYF. Based on the CDR3 plus reference TRBV7-2 and TRBJ2-5, the full variable domain is GAGVSQSPSNKVTEKGKDVELRCDPISGHTALYWYRQSLGQGLEFLIYFQGNSAPDKSGLPSDRFSAERTGGSVSTLTIQRTQQEDSAVYLCASRRWETQYFGPGTRLLVL.

The chain joins TRBV5-1 to TRBJ1-3, with a weak D call TRBD1 (6 bases). V was pared by 4 bases and J by 1 base, with 12 bases between. Germline V gene sequence: CDR1 SGHRS, CDR2 YFSETQ. The CDR3 sequence is 15 residues long. The CDR3 loop is CASSAGGGSGNTIYF. The CDR3 DNA reads as TGCGCCAGCAGCGCTGGAGGGGGTTCTGGAAACACCATATATTTT.

The genes are TRBV5-1 and TRBJ2-5, with TRBD2 identical over 7 bases. The CDR3 is made up of 15 amino acids. CDR1 is SGHRS, CDR2 YFSETQ, per germline. V lost 7 bases to trimming and J lost 0 bases; unmatched junction nucleotides: 9. CDR3 residues: CASQRSGNYQETQYF. DNA for the CDR3: TGCGCCAGCCAAAGGAGCGGGAATTACCAAGAGACCCAGTACTTC.

This clone was seen once. This chain uses TRBV6-6 with TRBJ2-7, with TRBD1 matching over 11 bases. V dropped 0 bases and J dropped 4; count of bases not matched to a gene: 2. The CDR3 runs to 15 residues. Looked up from germline, CDR1 is MNHNY and CDR2 is SVGAGI (reference sequence). CDR3 sequence (DNA): TGTGCCAGCAGTTACTCGGGACAGGGGGGTTACGAGCAGTACTTC. Translated: CASSYSGQGGYEQYF.

CDR3 coding DNA: TGCAGCGTTTATCGTGGGGGCGCGAACACTGAAGCTTTCTTT. It yields the protein CSVYRGGANTEAFF. V and J are TRBV29-1 and TRBJ1-1; perhaps TRBD1 as D (6 bases). The CDR3 covers 14 residues. Germline loops: CDR1 SQVTM, CDR2 ANQGSEA. V gave up 5 bases and J gave up 1 base, with 14 bases separating them. Drawing the rest from reference TRBV29-1 and TRBJ1-1, the complete variable domain is SAVISQKPSRDICQRGTSLTIQCQVDSQVTMMFWYRQQPGQSLTLIATANQGSEATYESGFVIDKFPISRPNLTFSTLTVSNMSPEDSSIYLCSVYRGGANTEAFFGQGTRLTVV.

The chain combines TRBV28 with TRBJ1-2; tentatively, D is TRBD1 (5 bases). Germline lookup yields CDR1 MDHEN and CDR2 SYDVKM. This CDR3 has 13 amino acids. The V end was cut by 5 bases, the J end by 4 bases, with 11 bases between. The CDR3 region has the DNA TGTGCCAGCAGTAGGCAGGGCCTCTATGGCTACACCTTC. Protein: CASSRQGLYGYTF.

The chain combines TRBV7-9 with TRBJ1-1; maybe TRBD1 (6 bases). Germline CDR1 and CDR2: SEHNR and FQNEAQ (reference sequence). Trimming pared 5 bases from V and 4 bases from J, leaving 17 bases between. CDR3 length: 15 residues. The CDR3 DNA sequence: TGTGCCAGCAGCCCTCCCGGGGGGCGGGCCACTGAAGCTTTCTTT. Its translation: CASSPPGGRATEAFF.

In this sample, this clone turned up once. The V gene is TRBV27, the J gene TRBJ2-6, with a possible D match to TRBD2 (6 bases). Germline V gives CDR1 MNHEY, CDR2 SMNVEV (reference sequence). The length of the CDR3 is 15 residues. V lost 5 bases, J lost 4 bases, and 12 bases lay in between. The CDR3 DNA sequence: TGTGCCAGCAGTGCGGGGAGAAGAGGGGCCAACGTCCTGACTTTC. Amino acids: CASSAGRRGANVLTF.

The CDR3 region has the DNA TGCGCCAGCAGCTTGCAGGGGTCCCCTCCAGATACGCAGTATTTT. Its protein product is CASSLQGSPPDTQYF. The chain combines TRBV5-1 with TRBJ2-3; TRBD1 might be the D (6 bases). V lost 1 base and J 4 bases, leaving 13 bases between the germline ends. The germline V gene has CDR1 SGHRS and CDR2 YFSETQ. CDR3 length equals 15 residues.

This rearrangement joins TRBV4-1 to TRBJ2-5; 11 nucleotides align to TRBD2. V lost 3 bases to trimming and J lost 4 bases; unmatched junction nucleotides: 4. The germline V gene has CDR1 MGHRA and CDR2 YSYEKL. The CDR3 sequence is 15 residues long. CDR3 coding DNA: TGCGCCAGCAGCCAGGTACTAGCGGGAGTAGAGACCCAGTACTTC. This sequence encodes CASSQVLAGVETQYF.

The chain carries TRBV4-2 and TRBJ2-4; weak D call: TRBD1 (5 bases). The V end was cut by 0 bases, the J end by 0 bases, with 9 bases between. The CDR3 has 16 residues. Germline assignment: CDR1 LGHNA and CDR2 YNFKEQ. The CDR3: CASSQETTVAKNIQYF. Written as DNA, the CDR3 is TGTGCCAGCAGCCAAGAGACGACAGTAGCCAAAAACATTCAGTACTTC.

The chain joins TRBV28 to TRBJ2-5, with D possibly being TRBD1 or TRBD2 (5 bases each). The V end was cut by 3 bases, the J end by 4 bases, with 12 bases between. This CDR3 is 14 amino acids long. Germline values: CDR1 MDHEN, CDR2 SYDVKM. CDR3 coding DNA: TGTGCCAGCAGTTTGAGGGGTTTGGGAGAGACCCAGTACTTC. Translated: CASSLRGLGETQYF.

The chain's CDR3 is CASSATDLAKNIQYF. The CDR3 coding sequence is TGTGCCAGCAGCGCGACTGACCTAGCCAAAAACATTCAGTACTTC. The rearrangement uses TRBV6-5 and TRBJ2-4, with D hard to call. The CDR3 has 15 amino acids. V lost 6 bases, J lost 0 bases, and 12 bases lay in between. Per the germline V gene, CDR1 is MNHEY and CDR2 is SVGAGI.